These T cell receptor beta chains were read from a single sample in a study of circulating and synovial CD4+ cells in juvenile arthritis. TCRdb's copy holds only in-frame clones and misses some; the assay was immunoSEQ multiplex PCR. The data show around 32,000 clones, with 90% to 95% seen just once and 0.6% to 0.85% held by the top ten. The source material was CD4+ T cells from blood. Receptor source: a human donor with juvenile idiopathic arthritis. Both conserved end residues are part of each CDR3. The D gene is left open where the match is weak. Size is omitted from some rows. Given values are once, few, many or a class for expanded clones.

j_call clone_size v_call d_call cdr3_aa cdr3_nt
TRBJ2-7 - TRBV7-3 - CASSSYREFGYEQYF TGTGCCAGCAGCTCCTACAGGGAATTTGGTTACGAGCAGTACTTC
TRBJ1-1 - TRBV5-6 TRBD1 CASSNAGGGYTEAFF TGTGCCAGCAGTAACGCAGGGGGCGGGTACACTGAAGCTTTCTTT
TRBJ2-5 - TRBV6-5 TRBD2 CASRGGLAGRETQYF TGTGCCAGCAGGGGTGGGCTAGCGGGGAGGGAGACCCAGTACTTC
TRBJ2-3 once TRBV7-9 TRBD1 CASSLGAGQGASDTQYF TGTGCCAGCAGCTTAGGGGCCGGACAGGGGGCCTCAGATACGCAGTATTTT
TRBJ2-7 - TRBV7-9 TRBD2 CASSLAGGDEQYF TGTGCCAGCAGCTTAGCGGGGGGGGACGAGCAGTACTTC
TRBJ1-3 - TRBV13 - CASRPRGAGNTIYF TGTGCCAGCAGACCACGTGGGGCCGGAAACACCATATATTTT
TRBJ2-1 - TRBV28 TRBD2 CASSSAGTSWIF TGTGCCAGCAGTTCTGCAGGGACTAGCTGGATCTTC
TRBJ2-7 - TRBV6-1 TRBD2 CASRLLAGVYEQYF TGTGCCAGCAGACTACTAGCGGGAGTATACGAGCAGTACTTC
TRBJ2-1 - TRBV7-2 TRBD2 CASSINTGGLANNEQFF TGTGCCAGCAGCATTAATACCGGGGGACTAGCTAACAATGAGCAGTTCTTC
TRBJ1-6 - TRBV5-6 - CASSLARGNSYNSPLHF TGTGCCAGCAGCTTGGCCAGGGGAAACTCCTATAATTCACCCCTCCACTTT
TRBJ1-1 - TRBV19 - CASSQKAGHTEAFF TGTGCCAGTAGCCAGAAGGCGGGGCACACTGAAGCTTTCTTT
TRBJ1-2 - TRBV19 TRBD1 CASSIAQGASYTF TGTGCCAGTAGTATAGCACAGGGGGCCAGCTACACCTTC
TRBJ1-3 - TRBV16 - CASSRSSTSGNTIYF TGTGCCAGCAGCCGTAGTTCCACCTCAGGAAACACCATATATTTT
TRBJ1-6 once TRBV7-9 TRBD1 CASKPDRGYSPLHF TGTGCCAGCAAGCCAGACAGGGGCTACTCACCCCTCCACTTT
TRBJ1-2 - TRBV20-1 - CSAPGIYGYTF TGCAGTGCTCCAGGGATCTATGGCTACACCTTC
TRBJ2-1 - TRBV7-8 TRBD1 CASSARRDRGRNEQFF TGTGCCAGCAGCGCCCGCCGGGACAGGGGGCGGAATGAGCAGTTCTTC
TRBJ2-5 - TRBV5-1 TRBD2 CASSRGLAGGPPQETQYF TGCGCCAGCAGTCGAGGACTAGCGGGAGGGCCCCCCCAAGAGACCCAGTACTTC
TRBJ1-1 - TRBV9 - CASSVTGLTEAFF TGTGCCAGCAGCGTCACAGGGCTCACTGAAGCTTTCTTT
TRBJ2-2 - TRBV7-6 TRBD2 CASSSAPGLAGPGELFF TGTGCCAGCAGCTCCGCCCCGGGACTAGCGGGGCCCGGGGAGCTGTTTTTT
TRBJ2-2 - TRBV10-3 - CASGVGAGELFF TGTGCCTCCGGGGTCGGGGCCGGGGAGCTGTTTTTT
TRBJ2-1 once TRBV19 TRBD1 CASSSRQGVYNEQFF TGTGCCAGTAGTAGCCGACAGGGAGTATACAATGAGCAGTTCTTC
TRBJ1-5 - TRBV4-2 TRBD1 CASSQTDRGLIRDQPQHF TGTGCCAGCAGCCAAACGGACAGGGGGCTGATACGAGATCAGCCCCAGCATTTT
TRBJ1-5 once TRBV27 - CASSFRVNQPQHF TGTGCCAGCAGTTTCCGTGTTAATCAGCCCCAGCATTTT
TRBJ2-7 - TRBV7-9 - CASSLGQSSYEQYF TGTGCCAGCAGCTTAGGACAGAGCTCCTACGAGCAGTACTTC
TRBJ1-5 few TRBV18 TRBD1 CASSPTGTGLAQPQHF TGTGCCAGCTCACCTACCGGGACAGGGTTAGCTCAGCCCCAGCATTTT
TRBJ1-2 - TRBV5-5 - CASSQGQHRNYGYTF TGTGCCAGCAGCCAAGGACAGCACAGGAACTATGGCTACACCTTC
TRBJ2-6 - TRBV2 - CASSERTPSSGANVLTF TGTGCCAGCAGTGAGCGGACTCCAAGCTCTGGGGCCAACGTCCTGACTTTC
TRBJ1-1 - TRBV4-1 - CASSQDLGGITEAFF TGCGCCAGCAGCCAAGATCTAGGGGGTATCACTGAAGCTTTCTTT
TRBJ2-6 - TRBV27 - CASSFKAGSSGANVLTF TGTGCCAGCAGTTTTAAGGCAGGCTCCTCTGGGGCCAACGTCCTGACTTTC
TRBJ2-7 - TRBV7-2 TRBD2 CASSRGTSGTYEQYF TGTGCCAGCAGCCGTGGGACTAGCGGGACCTACGAGCAGTACTTC
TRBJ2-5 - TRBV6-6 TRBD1 CASSGPGQGQETQYF TGTGCCAGCAGTGGACCGGGACAGGGCCAAGAGACCCAGTACTTC
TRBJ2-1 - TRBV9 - CASSVATQNYNEQFF TGTGCCAGCAGCGTAGCTACCCAAAACTACAATGAGCAGTTCTTC
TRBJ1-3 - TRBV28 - CASSSSGAGGNTIYF TGTGCCAGCAGTTCCTCAGGGGCTGGTGGAAACACCATATATTTT
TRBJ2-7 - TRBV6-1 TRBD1 CASSWTGAYEQYF TGTGCCAGCAGTTGGACAGGGGCCTACGAGCAGTACTTC
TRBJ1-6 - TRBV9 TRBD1 CASSPRTGSGSPLHF TGTGCCAGCAGCCCGAGGACAGGGTCGGGTTCACCCCTCCACTTT
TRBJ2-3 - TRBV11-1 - CASSFAARGSTDTQYF TGTGCCAGCAGCTTTGCCGCGCGGGGAAGCACAGATACGCAGTATTTT
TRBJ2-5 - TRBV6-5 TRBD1 CASSYPGQGSETQYF TGTGCCAGCAGTTACCCGGGACAGGGAAGTGAGACCCAGTACTTC
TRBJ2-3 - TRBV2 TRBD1 CASQTTGTVHRLPTQYF TGTGCCAGCCAGACTACCGGGACAGTGCACAGATTGCCCACGCAGTATTTT
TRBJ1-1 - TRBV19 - CASRVGSVNTEAFF TGTGCCAGTAGAGTCGGGAGCGTGAACACTGAAGCTTTCTTT
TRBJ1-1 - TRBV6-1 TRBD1 CASSGGAGGRVSTEAFF TGTGCCAGCAGTGGCGGGGCAGGGGGTCGGGTGAGCACTGAAGCTTTCTTT
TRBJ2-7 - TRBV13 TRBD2 CASSQTGLAGGAHEQYF TGTGCCAGCAGCCAGACGGGACTAGCGGGGGGGGCCCACGAGCAGTACTTC
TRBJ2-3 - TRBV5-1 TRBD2 CASSFGLAGETTDTQYF TGCGCCAGCAGCTTCGGACTAGCGGGGGAGACCACAGATACGCAGTATTTT
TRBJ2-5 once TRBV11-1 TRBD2 CASSTRGRALIGETQYF TGTGCCAGCAGTACCCGGGGGAGGGCCCTCATAGGAGAGACCCAGTACTTC
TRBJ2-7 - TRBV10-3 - CAISPVSASYEQYF TGTGCCATCAGTCCGGTTAGCGCAAGCTACGAGCAGTACTTC
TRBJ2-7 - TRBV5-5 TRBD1 CASSSGQGYFNEQYF TGTGCCAGCAGCTCGGGACAGGGGTATTTTAACGAGCAGTACTTC
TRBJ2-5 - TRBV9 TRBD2 CASSRTSAQTQYF TGTGCCAGCAGCCGGACTAGCGCGCAGACCCAGTACTTC
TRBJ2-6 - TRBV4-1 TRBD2 CASSQELVSGRYSGANVLTF TGCGCCAGCAGCCAAGAACTGGTTAGCGGGAGGTACTCTGGGGCCAACGTCCTGACTTTC
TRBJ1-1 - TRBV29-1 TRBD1 CSVEVQGAYTEAFF TGCAGCGTTGAAGTGCAGGGGGCGTACACTGAAGCTTTCTTT
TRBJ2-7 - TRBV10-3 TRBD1 CAISEEGQTYEQYF TGTGCCATCAGTGAGGAGGGACAGACCTACGAGCAGTACTTC
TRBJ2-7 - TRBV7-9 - CASSPSGRPNYEQYF TGTGCCAGCAGCCCGTCAGGCCGCCCTAATTACGAGCAGTACTTC
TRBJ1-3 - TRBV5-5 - CASSPHGQTNSGNTIYF TGTGCCAGCAGCCCCCATGGACAGACCAATTCTGGAAACACCATATATTTT
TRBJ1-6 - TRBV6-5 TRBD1 CASSYDWDRGSPLHF TGTGCCAGCAGTTACGATTGGGACAGGGGGTCACCCCTCCACTTT
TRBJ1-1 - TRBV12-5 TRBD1 CASGLSSGQGNTEAFF TGTGCTAGTGGCCTATCGTCGGGACAGGGTAACACTGAAGCTTTCTTT
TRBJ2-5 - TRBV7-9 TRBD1 CASRTGGKYQETQYF TGTGCCAGCCGAACAGGGGGAAAGTACCAAGAGACCCAGTACTTC
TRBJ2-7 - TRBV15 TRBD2 CATSRDRGRVYF TGTGCCACCAGCAGAGATAGAGGGAGGGTGTACTTC